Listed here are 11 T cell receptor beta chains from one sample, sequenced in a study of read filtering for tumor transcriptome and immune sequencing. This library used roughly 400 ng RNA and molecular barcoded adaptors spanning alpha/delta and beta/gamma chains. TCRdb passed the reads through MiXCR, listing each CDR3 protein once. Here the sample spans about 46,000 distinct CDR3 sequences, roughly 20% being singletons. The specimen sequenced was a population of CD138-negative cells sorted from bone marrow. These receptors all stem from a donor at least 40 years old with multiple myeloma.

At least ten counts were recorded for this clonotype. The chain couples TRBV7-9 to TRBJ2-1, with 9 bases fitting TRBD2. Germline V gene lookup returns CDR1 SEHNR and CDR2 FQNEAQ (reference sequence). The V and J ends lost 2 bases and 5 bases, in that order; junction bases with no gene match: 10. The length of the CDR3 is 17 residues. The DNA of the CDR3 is TGTGCCAGCAGCTTAACAGGGACGGTAGCGGGGGACAATGAGCAGTTCTTC. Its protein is CASSLTGTVAGDNEQFF.

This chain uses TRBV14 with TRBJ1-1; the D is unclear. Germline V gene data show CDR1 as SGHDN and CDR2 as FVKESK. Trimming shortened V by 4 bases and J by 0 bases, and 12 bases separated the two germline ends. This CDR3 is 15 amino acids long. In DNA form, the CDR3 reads TGTGCCAGCAGCCTTATGACAAGGGTGAACACTGAAGCTTTCTTT. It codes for CASSLMTRVNTEAFF. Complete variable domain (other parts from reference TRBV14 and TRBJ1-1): EAGVTQFPSHSVIEKGQTVTLRCDPISGHDNLYWYRRVMGKEIKFLLHFVKESKQDESGMPNNRFLAERTGGTYSTLKVQPAELEDSGVYFCASSLMTRVNTEAFFGQGTRLTVV.

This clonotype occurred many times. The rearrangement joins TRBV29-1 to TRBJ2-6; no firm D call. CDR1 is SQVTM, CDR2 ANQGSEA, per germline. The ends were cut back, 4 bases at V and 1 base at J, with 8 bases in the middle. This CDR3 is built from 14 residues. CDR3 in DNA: TGCAGCGTTGGGCAGCCTTCTGGGGCCAACGTCCTGACTTTC. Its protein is CSVGQPSGANVLTF.

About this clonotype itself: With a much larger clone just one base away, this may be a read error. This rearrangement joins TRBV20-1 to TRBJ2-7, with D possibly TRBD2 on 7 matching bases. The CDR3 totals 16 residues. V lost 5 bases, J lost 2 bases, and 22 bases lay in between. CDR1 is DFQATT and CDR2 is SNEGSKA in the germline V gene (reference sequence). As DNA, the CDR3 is TGCAGTGCTGGCGCGGTCGGGGGGCGCAGTACCTACGAGCAGTACTTC. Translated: CSAGAVGGRSTYEQYF.

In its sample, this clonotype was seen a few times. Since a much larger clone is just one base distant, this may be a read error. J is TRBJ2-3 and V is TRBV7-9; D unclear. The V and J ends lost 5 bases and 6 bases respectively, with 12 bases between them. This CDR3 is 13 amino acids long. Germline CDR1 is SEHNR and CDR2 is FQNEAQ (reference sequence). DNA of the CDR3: TGTGCCAGCAGCCCCAAGCTTGGTGATACGCAGTATTTT. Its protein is CASSPKLGDTQYF.

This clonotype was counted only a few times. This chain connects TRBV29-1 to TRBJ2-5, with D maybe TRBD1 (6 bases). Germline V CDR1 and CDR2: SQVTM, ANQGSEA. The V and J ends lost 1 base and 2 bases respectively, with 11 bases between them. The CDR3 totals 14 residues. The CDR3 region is CSVEGGGQQETQYF. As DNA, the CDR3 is TGCAGCGTTGAAGGGGGTGGACAGCAAGAGACCCAGTACTTC. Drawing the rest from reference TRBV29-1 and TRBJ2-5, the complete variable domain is SAVISQKPSRDICQRGTSLTIQCQVDSQVTMMFWYRQQPGQSLTLIATANQGSEATYESGFVIDKFPISRPNLTFSTLTVSNMSPEDSSIYLCSVEGGGQQETQYFGPGTRLLVL.

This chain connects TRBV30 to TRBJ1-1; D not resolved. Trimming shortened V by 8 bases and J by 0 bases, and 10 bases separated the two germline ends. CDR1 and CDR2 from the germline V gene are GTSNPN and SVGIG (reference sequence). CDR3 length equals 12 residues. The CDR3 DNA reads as TGTGCCCGAGAACATTTGAACACTGAAGCTTTCTTT. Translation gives CAREHLNTEAFF.

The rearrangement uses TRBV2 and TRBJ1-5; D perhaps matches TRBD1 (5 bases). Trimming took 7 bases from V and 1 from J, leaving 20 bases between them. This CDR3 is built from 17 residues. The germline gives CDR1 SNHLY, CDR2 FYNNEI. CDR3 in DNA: TGTGCCAGCACGGAAGGGACCCCAGGGTGGAGCAATCAGCCCCAGCATTTT. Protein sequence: CASTEGTPGWSNQPQHF.

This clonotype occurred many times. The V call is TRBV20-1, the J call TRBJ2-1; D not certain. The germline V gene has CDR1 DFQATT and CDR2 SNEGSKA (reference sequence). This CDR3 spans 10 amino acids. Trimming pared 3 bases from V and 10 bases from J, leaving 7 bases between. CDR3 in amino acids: CSARKEEQFF. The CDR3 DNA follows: TGCAGTGCTAGGAAAGAGGAGCAGTTCTTC.

The CDR3 DNA follows: TGCAGTGCTAGAGGAGACAGGGGGGTTGAGGAGACCCAGTACTTC. Its translation is CSARGDRGVEETQYF. The chain links TRBV20-1 to TRBJ2-5; 9 nucleotides align to TRBD1. The CDR3 contains 15 residues. V shed 1 base and J 5 bases; nucleotides not matched to a gene: 8. Germline CDR1 reads DFQATT; CDR2 reads SNEGSKA (reference sequence).

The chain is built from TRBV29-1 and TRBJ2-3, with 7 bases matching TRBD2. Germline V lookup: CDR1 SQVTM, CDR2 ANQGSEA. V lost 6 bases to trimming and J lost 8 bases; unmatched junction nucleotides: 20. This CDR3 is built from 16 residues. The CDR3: CSVGGGTAGAGGTQYF. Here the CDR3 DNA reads TGCAGCGTAGGTGGAGGTACGGCGGGAGCCGGAGGTACGCAGTATTTT.